Only a few counts were recorded for the clone carrying this T cell receptor beta chain. As yet, its antigen is unknown. Both 60 Vbeta primers and 13 Jbeta primers went into the PCR. TCRdb's copy holds only in-frame clones and misses some; the assay was immunoSEQ multiplex PCR. The sample shows over 100,000 clones, around 64% of them seen only once. The data were obtained in a study of cytomegalovirus exposure and HLA in healthy donors. Notes on the study in general: For most subjects, TCR beta sequences were reported to predict HLA-A and HLA-B alleles with accuracy. In presence/absence analyses, roughly uniform sequencing depth across donors was assumed. Common viral pathogens (according to a later analysis) appeared linked to several of the most significant clusters.

Deletions cut 0 bases from V and 2 bases from J, with 7 bases between. The CDR3 spans 14 residues. Germline CDR1 and CDR2: SGHAT and FQDESV (reference sequence). This receptor was taken from a woman in her thirties in good health and CMV-seronegative. The sequenced sample was PBMCs. The V gene is TRBV11-1, the J gene TRBJ1-2; the D gene is possibly TRBD1 (5 bases). For the CDR3, the DNA is TGTGCCAGCAGCTTAGCGACAGTCAACTATGGCTACACCTTC. It codes for CASSLATVNYGYTF.